These T cell receptor beta chains were read from a single sample in a study of shared clonotypes between healthy human individuals. The method was immunoSEQ multiplex PCR; TCRdb's version includes in-frame clones alone and lacks a portion of them. The sample has roughly 1,000,000 clones; 75% to 85% are singletons. The sequenced sample was memory CD4+ T cells from PBMCs. The receptors shown here come from a man between 18 and 35 years old in good health. Some clones in this sample may be carry-over from other donors' samples. CDR3s include the opening cysteine and the closing phenylalanine or tryptophan. Fields, in order: D gene, J gene, V gene, CDR3 protein, CDR3 DNA. D genes are given only for firm matches.

d_call: .
j_call: TRBJ1-3
v_call: TRBV5-4
cdr3_aa: CASSSTGNTIYF
cdr3_nt: TGTGCCAGCAGCTCGACAGGAAACACCATATATTTT

d_call: .
j_call: TRBJ2-1
v_call: TRBV10-3
cdr3_aa: CAISESGDNSNEQFF
cdr3_nt: TGTGCCATCAGTGAAAGTGGGGACAACTCCAATGAGCAGTTCTTC

d_call: .
j_call: TRBJ2-5
v_call: TRBV5-4
cdr3_aa: CASSLGRRQETQYF
cdr3_nt: TGTGCCAGCAGCTTGGGACGACGCCAAGAGACCCAGTACTTC

d_call: .
j_call: TRBJ2-7
v_call: TRBV27
cdr3_aa: CASSLTAASPYEQYF
cdr3_nt: TGTGCCAGCAGTTTAACAGCGGCCTCACCCTACGAGCAGTACTTC

d_call: TRBD1
j_call: TRBJ1-2
v_call: TRBV5-5
cdr3_aa: CASSPDRLGYTF
cdr3_nt: TGTGCCAGCAGCCCGGACAGGCTGGGCTACACCTTC

d_call: TRBD2
j_call: TRBJ2-5
v_call: TRBV5-6
cdr3_aa: CASSLTSGIQETQYF
cdr3_nt: TGTGCCAGCAGCTTGACTAGCGGGATCCAAGAGACCCAGTACTTC

d_call: TRBD1
j_call: TRBJ2-3
v_call: TRBV5-6
cdr3_aa: CASSRGGQGLTDTQYF
cdr3_nt: TGTGCCAGCAGCCGGGGCGGACAGGGACTCACAGATACGCAGTATTTT

d_call: .
j_call: TRBJ2-7
v_call: TRBV5-1
cdr3_aa: CASSLVSSSRDFAYEQYF
cdr3_nt: TGCGCCAGCAGCTTGGTTTCTAGTTCCCGGGACTTTGCCTACGAGCAGTACTTC

d_call: .
j_call: TRBJ2-6
v_call: TRBV27
cdr3_aa: CASSLYQNRVGSGANVLTF
cdr3_nt: TGTGCCAGCAGTCTGTACCAAAACAGGGTAGGCTCTGGGGCCAACGTCCTGACTTTC

d_call: .
j_call: TRBJ2-7
v_call: TRBV2
cdr3_aa: CASSANGYEQYF
cdr3_nt: TGTGCCAGCAGTGCGAACGGGTACGAGCAGTACTTC

d_call: .
j_call: TRBJ1-2
v_call: TRBV6-1
cdr3_aa: CASSTTAGGGYTF
cdr3_nt: TGTGCCAGCAGTACCACCGCGGGGGGCGGCTACACCTTC

d_call: .
j_call: TRBJ1-1
v_call: TRBV5-1
cdr3_aa: CASSRSDWDTEAFF
cdr3_nt: TGCGCCAGCAGCCGATCGGACTGGGACACTGAAGCTTTCTTT

d_call: .
j_call: TRBJ2-5
v_call: TRBV5-1
cdr3_aa: CASSFGVQETQYF
cdr3_nt: TGCGCCAGCAGCTTCGGGGTTCAGGAGACCCAGTACTTC

d_call: .
j_call: TRBJ2-3
v_call: TRBV10-1
cdr3_aa: CATAAAVRTDTQYF
cdr3_nt: TGCGCCACCGCAGCGGCCGTCCGCACAGATACGCAGTATTTT